This TCR beta chain stems from a study of T cells in Graves' hyperthyroidism and ophthalmopathy. On the study more broadly: Specimen type is peripheral blood, collected at initial diagnosis prior to any treatment.

From RNA transcripts, TCR beta CDR3 regions were amplified. First-round RT-PCR of the TCR CDR3 relied on the HTBI primer set. TCRdb recomputed calls from the multiplex PCR reads with MiXCR, one row per CDR3 protein. The data contain roughly 640,000 distinct CDR3 sequences, approximately 15% of them seen just once; the ten biggest clones take up 3% to 4%. At least ten counts were recorded for this clonotype. Disease duration was under 3 months in the ophthalmopathy patients, who also had a Clinical Activity Score of at least 3 and a NOSPECS grade of at least 4. V was shortened by 2 bases and J by 2 bases, with 8 bases between the two germline ends. This CDR3 is built from 15 residues. CDR1 SGHRS and CDR2 YFSETQ come from the germline V gene.

The clonotype was recovered from a middle-aged woman with Graves' ophthalmopathy. The material sequenced was blood. J is TRBJ2-6 and V is TRBV5-1; D may match TRBD1 or TRBD2 (6 bases each). The CDR3 reads CASSLGGPGANVLTF. The CDR3 region has the DNA TGCGCCAGCAGCTTAGGGGGGCCTGGGGCCAACGTCCTGACTTTC.